This T cell receptor beta chain derives from a study of blood T cell repertoires in COVID-19. Looking at the study overall: The origin of the acute and convalescent COVID-19 samples was the United States, Italy and Spain. T cells, B-cell-depleted T cells, or PBMCs provided the cDNA or gDNA that served as material.

How the authors handled the data: Counts of nucleated cells, estimated from reference gene primer amplification, were obtained. Profiled with immunoSEQ multiplex PCR; TCRdb holds only in-frame clones, not every one. V and J calls and clone size come straight from that table; D and trimming were deduced from the DNA. Among tens of thousands of clones listed, over 75% were seen once. Germline lookup yields CDR1 DFQATT and CDR2 SNEGSKA (reference sequence). The CDR3 has 14 residues. V shed 3 bases, J shed 3 bases, and the junction held 8 bases outside the gene matches. This TCR was sampled from a human donor in a cohort sampled during active COVID-19. Source material: peripheral blood. This rearrangement joins TRBV20-1 to TRBJ2-7; the match to TRBD2 covers 7 bases. The CDR3 region has the DNA TGCAGTGCTAGTCCTAGCGGTCAGGTCTACGAGCAGTACTTC. It is translated as CSASPSGQVYEQYF.